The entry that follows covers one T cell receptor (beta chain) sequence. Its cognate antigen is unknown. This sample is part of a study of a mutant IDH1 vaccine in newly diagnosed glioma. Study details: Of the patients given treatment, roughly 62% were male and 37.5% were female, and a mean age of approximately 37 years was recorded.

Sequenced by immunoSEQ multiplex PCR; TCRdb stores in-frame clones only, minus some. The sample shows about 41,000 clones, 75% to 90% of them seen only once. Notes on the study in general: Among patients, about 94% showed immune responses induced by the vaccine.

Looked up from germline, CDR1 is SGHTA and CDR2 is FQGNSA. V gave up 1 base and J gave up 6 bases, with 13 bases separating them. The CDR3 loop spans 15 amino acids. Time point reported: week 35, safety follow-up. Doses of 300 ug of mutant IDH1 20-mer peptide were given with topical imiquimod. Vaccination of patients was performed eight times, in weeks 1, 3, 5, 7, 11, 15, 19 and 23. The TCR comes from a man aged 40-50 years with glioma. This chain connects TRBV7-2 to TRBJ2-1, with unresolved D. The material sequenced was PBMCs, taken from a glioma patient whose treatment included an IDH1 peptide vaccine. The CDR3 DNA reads TGTGCCAGCAGCTTAGGGCGTGGAGCTGGCAATGAGCAGTTCTTC. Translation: CASSLGRGAGNEQFF.